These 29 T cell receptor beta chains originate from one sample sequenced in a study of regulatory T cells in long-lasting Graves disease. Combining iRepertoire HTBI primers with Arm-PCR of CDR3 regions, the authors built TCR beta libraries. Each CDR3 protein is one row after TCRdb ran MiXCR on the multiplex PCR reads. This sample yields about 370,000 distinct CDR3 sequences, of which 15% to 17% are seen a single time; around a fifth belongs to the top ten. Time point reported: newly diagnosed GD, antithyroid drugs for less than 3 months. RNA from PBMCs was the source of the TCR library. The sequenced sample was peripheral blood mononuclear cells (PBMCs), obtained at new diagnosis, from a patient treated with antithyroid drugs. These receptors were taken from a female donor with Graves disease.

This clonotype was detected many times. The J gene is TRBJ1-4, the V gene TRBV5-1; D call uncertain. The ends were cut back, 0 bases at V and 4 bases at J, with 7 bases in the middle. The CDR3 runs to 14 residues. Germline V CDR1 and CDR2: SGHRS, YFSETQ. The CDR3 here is CASSLDSYNEKLFF. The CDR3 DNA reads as TGCGCCAGCAGCTTGGACAGCTATAATGAAAAACTGTTTTTT.

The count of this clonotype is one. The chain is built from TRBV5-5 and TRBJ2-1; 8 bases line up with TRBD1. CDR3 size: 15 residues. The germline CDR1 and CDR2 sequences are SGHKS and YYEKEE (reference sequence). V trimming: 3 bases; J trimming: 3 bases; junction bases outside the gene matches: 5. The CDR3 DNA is TGTGCCAGCAGCTCGGATGGACAGGGCTACAATGAGCAGTTCTTC. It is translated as CASSSDGQGYNEQFF.

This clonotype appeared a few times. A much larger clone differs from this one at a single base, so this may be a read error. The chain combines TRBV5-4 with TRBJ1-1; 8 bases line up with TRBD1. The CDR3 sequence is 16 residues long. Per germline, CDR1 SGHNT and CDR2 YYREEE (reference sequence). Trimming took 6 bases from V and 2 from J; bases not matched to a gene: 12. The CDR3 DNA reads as TGTGCCAGCAATGGGCTTGGGACAGGAGGAAACACTGAAGCTTTCTTT. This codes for CASNGLGTGGNTEAFF.

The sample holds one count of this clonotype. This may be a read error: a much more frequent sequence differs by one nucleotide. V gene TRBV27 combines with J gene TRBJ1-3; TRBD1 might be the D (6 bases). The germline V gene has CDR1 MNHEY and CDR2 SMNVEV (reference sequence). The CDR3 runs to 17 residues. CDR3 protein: CATSDRDNPFLENTIYF. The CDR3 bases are TGTGCCACCAGTGACCGGGACAACCCCTTCTTAGAAAACACCATATATTTT.

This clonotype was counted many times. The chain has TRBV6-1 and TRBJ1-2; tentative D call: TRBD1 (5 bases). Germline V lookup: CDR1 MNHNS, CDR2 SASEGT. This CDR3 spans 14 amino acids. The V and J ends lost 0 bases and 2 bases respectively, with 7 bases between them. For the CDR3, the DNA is TGTGCCAGCAGTGAAGCCCCAGGGAACTATGGCTACACCTTC. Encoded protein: CASSEAPGNYGYTF.

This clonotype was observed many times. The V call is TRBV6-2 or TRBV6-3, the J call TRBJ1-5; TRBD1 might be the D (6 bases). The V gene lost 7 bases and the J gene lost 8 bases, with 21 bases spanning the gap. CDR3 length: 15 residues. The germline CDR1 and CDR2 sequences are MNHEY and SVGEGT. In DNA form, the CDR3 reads TGTGCCAGCACTAAGGACACGAATTACAGGGAGCCCCAGCATTTT. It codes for CASTKDTNYREPQHF.

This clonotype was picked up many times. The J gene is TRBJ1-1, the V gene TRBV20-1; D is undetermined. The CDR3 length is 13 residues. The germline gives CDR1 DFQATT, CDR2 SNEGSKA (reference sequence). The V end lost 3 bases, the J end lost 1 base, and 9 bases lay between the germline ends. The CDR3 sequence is CSAREHRNTEAFF. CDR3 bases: TGCAGTGCTAGGGAACACAGGAACACTGAAGCTTTCTTT.

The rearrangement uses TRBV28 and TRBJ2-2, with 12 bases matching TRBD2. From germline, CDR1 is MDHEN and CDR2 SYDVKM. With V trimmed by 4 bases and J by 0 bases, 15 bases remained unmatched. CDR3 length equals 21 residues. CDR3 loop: CASSSKKTFLAGGSNTGELFF. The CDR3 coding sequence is TGTGCCAGCAGTTCCAAAAAAACTTTTCTAGCGGGAGGGTCGAACACCGGGGAGCTGTTTTTT.

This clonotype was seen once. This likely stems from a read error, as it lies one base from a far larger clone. The CDR3 here is CASSSSGRGSHEQFF. DNA for the CDR3: TGTGCCAGCAGTTCAAGCGGGAGGGGCTCCCATGAGCAGTTCTTC. The chain links TRBV11-1 to TRBJ2-1, with TRBD2 matching over 10 bases. This CDR3 is built from 15 residues. CDR1 and CDR2 from the germline V gene are SGHAT and FQDESV (reference sequence). J gave up 8 bases and V 6 bases, and 10 bases lay outside the gene matches. Supplemented by reference TRBV11-1 and TRBJ2-1, the full variable domain reads EAEVAQSPRYKITEKSQAVAFWCDPISGHATLYWYRQILGQGPELLVQFQDESVVDDSQLPKDRFSAERLKGVDSTLKIQPAELGDSAMYLCASSSSGRGSHEQFFGPGTRLTVL.

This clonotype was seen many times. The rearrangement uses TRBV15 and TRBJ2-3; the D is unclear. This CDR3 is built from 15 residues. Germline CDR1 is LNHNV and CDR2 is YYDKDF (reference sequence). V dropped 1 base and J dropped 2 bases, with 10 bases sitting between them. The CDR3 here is CATSRGTAYTDTQYF. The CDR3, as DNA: TGTGCCACCAGCAGAGGTACAGCGTACACAGATACGCAGTATTTT.

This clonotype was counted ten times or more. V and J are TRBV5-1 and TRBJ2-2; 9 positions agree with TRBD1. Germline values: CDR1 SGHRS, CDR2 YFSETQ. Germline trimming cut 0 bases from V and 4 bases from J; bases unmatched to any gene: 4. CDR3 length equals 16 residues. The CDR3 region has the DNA TGCGCCAGCAGCTTGGCCACAGGGGGCTCCACCGGGGAGCTGTTTTTT. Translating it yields CASSLATGGSTGELFF.

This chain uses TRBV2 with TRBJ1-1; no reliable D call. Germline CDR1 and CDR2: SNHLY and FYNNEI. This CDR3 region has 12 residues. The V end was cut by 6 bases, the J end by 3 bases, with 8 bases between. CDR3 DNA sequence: TGTGCCAGCAGCCGGACTGACACTGAAGCTTTCTTT. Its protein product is CASSRTDTEAFF. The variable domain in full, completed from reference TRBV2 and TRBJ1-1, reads EPEVTQTPSHQVTQMGQEVILRCVPISNHLYFYWYRQILGQKVEFLVSFYNNEISEKSEIFDDQFSVERPDGSNFTLKIRSTKLEDSAMYFCASSRTDTEAFFGQGTRLTVV.

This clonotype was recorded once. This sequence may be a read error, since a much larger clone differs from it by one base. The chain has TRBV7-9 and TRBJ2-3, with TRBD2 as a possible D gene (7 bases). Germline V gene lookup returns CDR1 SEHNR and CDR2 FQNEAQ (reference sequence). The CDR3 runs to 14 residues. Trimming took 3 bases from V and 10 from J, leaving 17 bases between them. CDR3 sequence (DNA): TGTGCCAGCAGCTTCCGGGGGGCCGCACATTCGCAGTATTTT. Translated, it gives CASSFRGAAHSQYF.

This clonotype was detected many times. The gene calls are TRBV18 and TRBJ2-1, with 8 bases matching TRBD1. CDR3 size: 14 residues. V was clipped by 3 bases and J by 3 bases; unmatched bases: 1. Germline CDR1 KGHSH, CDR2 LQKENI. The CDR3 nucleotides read TGTGCCAGCTCACCGGGACAGGTCTACAATGAGCAGTTCTTC. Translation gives CASSPGQVYNEQFF.

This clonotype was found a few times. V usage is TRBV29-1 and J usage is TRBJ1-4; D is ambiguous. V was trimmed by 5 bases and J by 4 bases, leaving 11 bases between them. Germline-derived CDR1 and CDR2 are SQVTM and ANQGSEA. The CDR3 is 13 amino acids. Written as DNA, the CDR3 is TGCAGCGTTATTCCGGGATTTAATGAAAAACTGTTTTTT. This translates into CSVIPGFNEKLFF.

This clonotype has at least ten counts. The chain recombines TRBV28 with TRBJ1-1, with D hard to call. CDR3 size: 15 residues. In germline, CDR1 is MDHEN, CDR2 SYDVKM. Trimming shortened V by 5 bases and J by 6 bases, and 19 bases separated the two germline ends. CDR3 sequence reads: CASSPWRRSSSEAFF. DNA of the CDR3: TGTGCCAGCAGTCCTTGGAGGAGAAGTAGTTCTGAAGCTTTCTTT.

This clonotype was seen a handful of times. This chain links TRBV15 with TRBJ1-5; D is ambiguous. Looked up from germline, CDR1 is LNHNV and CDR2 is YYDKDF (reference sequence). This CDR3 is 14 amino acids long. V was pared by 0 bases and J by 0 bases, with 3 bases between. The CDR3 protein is CATSRDLSNQPQHF. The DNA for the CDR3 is TGTGCCACCAGCAGAGATCTTAGCAATCAGCCCCAGCATTTT.

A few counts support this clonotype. CDR3 coding DNA: TGTGCCAGCAGGGGGAGGACAGGGGGAACCATTCAGTACTTC. Protein product: CASRGRTGGTIQYF. The chain combines TRBV27 with TRBJ2-4, with 10 nucleotides matching TRBD1. The CDR3 spans 14 residues. CDR1 is MNHEY, CDR2 SMNVEV, per germline (reference sequence). After removal of 6 bases from V and 9 bases from J, the junction contained 8 bases not matched to a gene.

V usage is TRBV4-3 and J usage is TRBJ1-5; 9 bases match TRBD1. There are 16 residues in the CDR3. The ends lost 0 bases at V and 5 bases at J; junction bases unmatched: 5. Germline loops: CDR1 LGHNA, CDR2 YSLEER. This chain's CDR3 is CASSQDLGTGYQPQHF. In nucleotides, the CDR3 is TGCGCCAGCAGCCAAGATTTAGGGACAGGGTATCAGCCCCAGCATTTT.

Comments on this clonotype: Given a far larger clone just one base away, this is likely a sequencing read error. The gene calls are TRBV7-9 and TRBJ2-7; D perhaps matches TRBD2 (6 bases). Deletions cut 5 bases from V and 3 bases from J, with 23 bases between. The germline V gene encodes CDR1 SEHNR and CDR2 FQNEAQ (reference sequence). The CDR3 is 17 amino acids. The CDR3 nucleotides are TGTGCCAGCAGCGTCCGTCCTCCGACGGGAGTTAGCTACGAGCAGTACTTC. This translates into CASSVRPPTGVSYEQYF.

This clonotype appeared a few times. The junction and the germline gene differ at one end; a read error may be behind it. The CDR3 nucleotides are TGTGCCGGCAGTAGCCTACGGGAGGGGGCGGAGACCCAGTACTTC. It specifies CAGSSLREGAETQYF. The chain combines TRBV5-4 with TRBJ2-5, with TRBD2 as a possible D gene (8 bases). The CDR3 covers 15 residues. Germline V gene sequence: CDR1 SGHNT, CDR2 YYREEE (reference sequence).

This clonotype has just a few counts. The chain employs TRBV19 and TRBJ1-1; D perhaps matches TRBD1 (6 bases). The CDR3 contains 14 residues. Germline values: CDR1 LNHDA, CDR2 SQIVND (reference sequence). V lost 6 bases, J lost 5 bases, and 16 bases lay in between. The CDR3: CASRADSPVTEAFF. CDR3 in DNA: TGTGCCAGTAGAGCGGACAGCCCGGTGACTGAAGCTTTCTTT.

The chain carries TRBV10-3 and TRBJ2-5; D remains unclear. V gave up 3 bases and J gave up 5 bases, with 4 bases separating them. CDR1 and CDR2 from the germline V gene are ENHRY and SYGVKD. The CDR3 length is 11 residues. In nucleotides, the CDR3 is TGTGCCATCAGTGACGGGGAGACCCAGTACTTC. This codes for CAISDGETQYF.

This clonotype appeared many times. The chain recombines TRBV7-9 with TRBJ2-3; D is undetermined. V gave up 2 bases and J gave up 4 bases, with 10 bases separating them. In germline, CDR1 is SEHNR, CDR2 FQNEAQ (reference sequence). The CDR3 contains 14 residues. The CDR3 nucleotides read TGTGCCAGCAGCTTAACGGCGGTTCCAGATACGCAGTATTTT. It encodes CASSLTAVPDTQYF.

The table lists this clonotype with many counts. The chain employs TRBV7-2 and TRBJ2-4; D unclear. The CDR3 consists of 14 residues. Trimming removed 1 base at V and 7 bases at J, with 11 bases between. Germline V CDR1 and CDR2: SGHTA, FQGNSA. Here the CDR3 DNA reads TGTGCCAGCAGCTTAGGTCGGACCCCCAACATTCAGTACTTC. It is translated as CASSLGRTPNIQYF. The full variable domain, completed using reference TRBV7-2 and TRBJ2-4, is GAGVSQSPSNKVTEKGKDVELRCDPISGHTALYWYRQSLGQGLEFLIYFQGNSAPDKSGLPSDRFSAERTGGSVSTLTIQRTQQEDSAVYLCASSLGRTPNIQYFGAGTRLSVL.

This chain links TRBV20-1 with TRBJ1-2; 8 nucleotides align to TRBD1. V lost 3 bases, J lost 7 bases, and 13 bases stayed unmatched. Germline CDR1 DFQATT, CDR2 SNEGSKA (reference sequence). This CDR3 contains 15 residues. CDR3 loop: CSASGGQAKGGGYTF. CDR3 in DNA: TGCAGTGCTAGTGGGGGACAGGCGAAAGGTGGTGGCTACACCTTC.

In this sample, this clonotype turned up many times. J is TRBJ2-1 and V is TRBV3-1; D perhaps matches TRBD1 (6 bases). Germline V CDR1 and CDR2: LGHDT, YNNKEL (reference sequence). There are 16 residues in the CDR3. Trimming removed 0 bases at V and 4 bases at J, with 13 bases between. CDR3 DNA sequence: TGTGCCAGCAGCCAAGATCCAGGGGCGACGTACAATGAGCAGTTCTTC. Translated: CASSQDPGATYNEQFF.

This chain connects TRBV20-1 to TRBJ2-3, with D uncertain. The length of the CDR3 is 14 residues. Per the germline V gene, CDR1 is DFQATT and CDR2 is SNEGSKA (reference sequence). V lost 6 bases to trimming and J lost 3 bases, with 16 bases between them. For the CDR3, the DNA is TGCAGTGCCTGGACGGACGGACCTACAGATACGCAGTATTTT. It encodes CSAWTDGPTDTQYF.

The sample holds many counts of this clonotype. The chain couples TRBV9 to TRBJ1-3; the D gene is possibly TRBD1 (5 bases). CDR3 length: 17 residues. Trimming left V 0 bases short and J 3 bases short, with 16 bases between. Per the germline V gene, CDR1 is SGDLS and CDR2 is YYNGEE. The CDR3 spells CASSVEVRGDYGNTIYF. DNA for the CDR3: TGTGCCAGCAGCGTAGAAGTGCGCGGGGACTATGGAAACACCATATATTTT.